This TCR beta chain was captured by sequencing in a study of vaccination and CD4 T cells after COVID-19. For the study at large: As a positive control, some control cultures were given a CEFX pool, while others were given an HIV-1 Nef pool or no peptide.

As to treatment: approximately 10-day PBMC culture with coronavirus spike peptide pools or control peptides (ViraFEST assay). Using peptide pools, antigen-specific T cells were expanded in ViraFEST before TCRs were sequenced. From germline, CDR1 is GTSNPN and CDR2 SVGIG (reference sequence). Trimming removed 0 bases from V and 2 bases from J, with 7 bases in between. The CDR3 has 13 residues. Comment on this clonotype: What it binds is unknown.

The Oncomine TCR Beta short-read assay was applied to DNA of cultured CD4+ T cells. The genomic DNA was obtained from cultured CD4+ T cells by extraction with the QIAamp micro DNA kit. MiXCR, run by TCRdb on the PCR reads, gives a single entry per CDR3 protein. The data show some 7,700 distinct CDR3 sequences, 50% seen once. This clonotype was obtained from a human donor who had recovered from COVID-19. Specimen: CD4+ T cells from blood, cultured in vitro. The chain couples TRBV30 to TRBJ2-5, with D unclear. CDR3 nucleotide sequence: TGTGCCTGGAGTGTACGTCAGCAAGAGACCCAGTACTTC. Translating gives CAWSVRQQETQYF.